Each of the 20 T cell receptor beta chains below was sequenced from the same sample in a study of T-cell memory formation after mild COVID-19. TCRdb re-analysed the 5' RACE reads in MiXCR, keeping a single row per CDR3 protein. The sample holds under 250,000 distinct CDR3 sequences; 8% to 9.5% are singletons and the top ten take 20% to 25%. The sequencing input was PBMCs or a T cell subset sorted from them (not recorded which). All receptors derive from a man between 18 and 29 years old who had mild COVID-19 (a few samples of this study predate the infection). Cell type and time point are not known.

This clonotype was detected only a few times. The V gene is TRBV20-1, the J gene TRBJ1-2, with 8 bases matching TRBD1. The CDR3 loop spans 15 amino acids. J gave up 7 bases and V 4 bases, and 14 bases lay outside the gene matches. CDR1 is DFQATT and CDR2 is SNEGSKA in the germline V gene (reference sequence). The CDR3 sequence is CSATPWGTGESGYTF. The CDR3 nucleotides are TGCAGTGCTACACCTTGGGGGACAGGAGAGTCTGGCTACACCTTC.

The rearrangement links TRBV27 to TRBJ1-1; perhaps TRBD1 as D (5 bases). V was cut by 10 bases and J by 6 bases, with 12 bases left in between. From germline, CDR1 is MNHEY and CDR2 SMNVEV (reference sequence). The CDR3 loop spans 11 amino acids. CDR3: CATKFRAEAFF. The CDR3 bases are TGTGCCACCAAATTCAGGGCTGAAGCTTTCTTT.

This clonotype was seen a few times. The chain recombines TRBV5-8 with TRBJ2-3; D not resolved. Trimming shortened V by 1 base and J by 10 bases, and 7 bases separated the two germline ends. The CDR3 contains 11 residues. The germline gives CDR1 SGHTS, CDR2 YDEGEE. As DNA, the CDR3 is TGTGCCAGCAGCTTGTTTTCTTCGCAGTATTTT. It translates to CASSLFSSQYF.

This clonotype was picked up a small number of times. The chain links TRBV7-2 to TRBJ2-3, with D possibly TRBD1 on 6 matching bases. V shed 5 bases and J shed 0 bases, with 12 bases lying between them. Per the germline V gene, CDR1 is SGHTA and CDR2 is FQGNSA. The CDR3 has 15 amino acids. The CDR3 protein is CASSDRDTSTDTQYF. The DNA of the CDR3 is TGTGCCAGCAGCGACCGGGACACCAGCACAGATACGCAGTATTTT.

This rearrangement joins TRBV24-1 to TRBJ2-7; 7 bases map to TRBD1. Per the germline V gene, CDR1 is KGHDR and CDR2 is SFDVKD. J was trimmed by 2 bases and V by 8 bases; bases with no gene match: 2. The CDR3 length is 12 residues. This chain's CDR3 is CATNRGPYEQYV. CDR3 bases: TGTGCCACCAACAGGGGACCCTACGAGCAGTACGTC.

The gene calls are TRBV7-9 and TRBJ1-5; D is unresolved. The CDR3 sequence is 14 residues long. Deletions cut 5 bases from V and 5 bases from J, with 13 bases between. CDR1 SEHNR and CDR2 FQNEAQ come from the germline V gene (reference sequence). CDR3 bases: TGTGCCAGCAGCCCGGACGGACGAGATCAGCCCCAGCATTTT. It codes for CASSPDGRDQPQHF.

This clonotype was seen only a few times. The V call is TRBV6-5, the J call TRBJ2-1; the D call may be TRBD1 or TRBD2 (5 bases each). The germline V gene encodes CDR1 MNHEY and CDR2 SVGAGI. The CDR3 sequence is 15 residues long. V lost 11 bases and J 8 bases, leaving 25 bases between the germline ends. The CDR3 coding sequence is TGTGCCGGGAACCTGCAGGGACCGACTTCCCATGAGCAGTTCTTC. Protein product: CAGNLQGPTSHEQFF.

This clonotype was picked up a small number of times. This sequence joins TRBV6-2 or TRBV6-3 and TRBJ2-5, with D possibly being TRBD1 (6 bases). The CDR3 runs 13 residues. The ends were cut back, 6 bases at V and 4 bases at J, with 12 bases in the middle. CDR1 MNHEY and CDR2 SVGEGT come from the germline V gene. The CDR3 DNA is TGTGCCAGCAGGGCGGACAGCGGAGAGACCCAGTACTTC. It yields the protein CASRADSGETQYF.

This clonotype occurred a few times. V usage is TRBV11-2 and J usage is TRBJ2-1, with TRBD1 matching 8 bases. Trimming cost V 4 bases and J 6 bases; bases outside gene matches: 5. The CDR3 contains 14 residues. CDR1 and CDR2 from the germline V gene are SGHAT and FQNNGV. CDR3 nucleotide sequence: TGTGCCAGCAGCTACAGACAGGGGATCAATGAGCAGTTCTTC. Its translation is CASSYRQGINEQFF.

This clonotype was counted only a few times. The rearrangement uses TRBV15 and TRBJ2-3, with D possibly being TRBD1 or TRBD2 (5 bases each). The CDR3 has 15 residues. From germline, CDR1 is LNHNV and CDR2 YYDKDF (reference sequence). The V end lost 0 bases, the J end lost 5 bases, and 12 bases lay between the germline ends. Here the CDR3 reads CATSRDGGGGDTQYF. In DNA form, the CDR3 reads TGTGCCACCAGCAGAGATGGGGGTGGGGGAGATACGCAGTATTTT.

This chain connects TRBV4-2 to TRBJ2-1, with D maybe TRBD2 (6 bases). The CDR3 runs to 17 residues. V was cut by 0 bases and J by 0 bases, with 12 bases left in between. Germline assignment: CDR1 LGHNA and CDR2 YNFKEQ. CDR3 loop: CASSQDPGLSSYNEQFF. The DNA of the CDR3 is TGTGCCAGCAGCCAAGATCCGGGACTGAGCTCCTACAATGAGCAGTTCTTC.

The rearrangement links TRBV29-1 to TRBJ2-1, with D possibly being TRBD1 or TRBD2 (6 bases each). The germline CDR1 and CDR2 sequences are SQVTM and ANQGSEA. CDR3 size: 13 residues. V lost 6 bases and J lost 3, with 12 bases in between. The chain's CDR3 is CSVEGTSYNEQFF. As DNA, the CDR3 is TGCAGCGTGGAGGGGACAAGCTACAATGAGCAGTTCTTC.

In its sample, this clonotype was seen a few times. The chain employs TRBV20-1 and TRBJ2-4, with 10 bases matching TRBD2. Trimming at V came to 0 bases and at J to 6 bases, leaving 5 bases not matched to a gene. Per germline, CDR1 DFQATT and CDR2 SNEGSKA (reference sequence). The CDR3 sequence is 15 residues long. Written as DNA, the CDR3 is TGCAGTGCTAGAGATTCCAGCGGGGGGGCAAACATTCAGTACTTC. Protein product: CSARDSSGGANIQYF.

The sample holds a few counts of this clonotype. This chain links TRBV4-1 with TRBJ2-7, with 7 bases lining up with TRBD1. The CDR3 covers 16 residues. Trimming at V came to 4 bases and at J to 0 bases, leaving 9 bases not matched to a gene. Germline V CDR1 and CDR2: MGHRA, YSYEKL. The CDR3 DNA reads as TGCGCCAGCAGCCGGACGACCGGGACAGCCTCCTACGAGCAGTACTTC. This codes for CASSRTTGTASYEQYF.

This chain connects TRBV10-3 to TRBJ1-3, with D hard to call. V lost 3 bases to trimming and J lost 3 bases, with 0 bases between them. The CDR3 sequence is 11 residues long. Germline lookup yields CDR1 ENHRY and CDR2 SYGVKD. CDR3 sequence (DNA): TGTGCCATCAGTGATGGAAACACCATATATTTT. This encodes CAISDGNTIYF.

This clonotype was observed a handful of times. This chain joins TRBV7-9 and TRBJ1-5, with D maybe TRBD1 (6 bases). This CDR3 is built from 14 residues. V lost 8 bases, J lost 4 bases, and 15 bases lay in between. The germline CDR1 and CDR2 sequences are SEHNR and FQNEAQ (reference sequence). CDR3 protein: CASGGDRRNQPQHF. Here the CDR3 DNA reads TGTGCCAGCGGGGGAGACAGGAGAAATCAGCCCCAGCATTTT.

The CDR3 is CASSPNQGGYGYTF. CDR3 DNA sequence: TGTGCCAGCAGCCCTAACCAGGGAGGTTATGGCTACACCTTC. V usage is TRBV12-3 or TRBV12-4 and J usage is TRBJ1-2; D is perhaps TRBD1 (5 bases). The V end lost 6 bases, the J end lost 5 bases, and 16 bases lay between the germline ends. The CDR3 is made up of 14 amino acids.

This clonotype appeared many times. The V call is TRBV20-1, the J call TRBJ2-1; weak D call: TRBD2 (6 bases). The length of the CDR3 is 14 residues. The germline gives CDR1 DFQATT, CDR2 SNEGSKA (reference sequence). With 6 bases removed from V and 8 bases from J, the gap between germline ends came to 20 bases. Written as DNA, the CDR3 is TGCAGTGCGATGCGGGACGCTTCGTCGGATGAGCAGTTCTTC. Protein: CSAMRDASSDEQFF.

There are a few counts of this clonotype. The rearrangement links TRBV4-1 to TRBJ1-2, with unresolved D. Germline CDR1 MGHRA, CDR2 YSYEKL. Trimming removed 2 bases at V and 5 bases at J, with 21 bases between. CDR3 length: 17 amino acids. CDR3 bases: TGCGCCAGCAGCCAAACGTCCACGATGGGGTGGTTTTATGGCTACACCTTC. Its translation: CASSQTSTMGWFYGYTF.

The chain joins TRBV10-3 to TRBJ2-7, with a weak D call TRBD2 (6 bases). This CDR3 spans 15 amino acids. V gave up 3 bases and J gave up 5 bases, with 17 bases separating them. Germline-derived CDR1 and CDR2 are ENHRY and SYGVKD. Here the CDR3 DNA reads TGTGCCATCAGTGAACAGTCCAAGGGGAGGAACGAGCAGTACTTC. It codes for CAISEQSKGRNEQYF.